This T cell receptor (beta chain) stems from a study of T cells in localized non-small cell lung cancer. This CDR3 contains 15 residues. Germline assignment: CDR1 SGDLS and CDR2 YYNGEE. V lost 7 bases, J lost 10 bases, and 24 bases lay in between. Some clones are missing from TCRdb's copy, which holds only in-frame ones; the method was immunoSEQ multiplex PCR. The table shows some 50,000 clones, with roughly 79% occurring only once. Of note for this clone: Its target is unknown.

Findings and caveats of the study: With higher T cell density in blood came longer overall survival. Uninvolved adjacent lung had higher T cell clonality than tumor and all other tissues. Out of the top 100 tumor clones, a median approximately 61 were seen in adjacent lung.

The specimen comprised peripheral blood mononuclear cells, sampled before any cancer treatment. V and J are TRBV9 and TRBJ2-1; TRBD2 is a possible D gene (7 bases). The sequence was collected from a man between 40 and 70 years old with stage III lung adenocarcinoma. The CDR3 coding sequence is TGTGCCAGCTCCCCAAGGGGGGGAACCTTTATGGAGCAGTTCTTC. Translated, it gives CASSPRGGTFMEQFF.